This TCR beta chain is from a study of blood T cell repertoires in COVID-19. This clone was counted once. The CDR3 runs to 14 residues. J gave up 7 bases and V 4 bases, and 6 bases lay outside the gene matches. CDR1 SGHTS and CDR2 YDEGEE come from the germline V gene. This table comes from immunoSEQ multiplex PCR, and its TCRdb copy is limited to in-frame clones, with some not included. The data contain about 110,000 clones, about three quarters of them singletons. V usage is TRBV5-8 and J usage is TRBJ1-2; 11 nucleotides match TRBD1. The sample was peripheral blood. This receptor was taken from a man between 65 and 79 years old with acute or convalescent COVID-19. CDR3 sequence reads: CASSPDRGLGGYTF. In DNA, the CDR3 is TGTGCCAGCAGCCCGGACAGGGGGCTGGGTGGCTACACCTTC.